A selection of T cell receptor beta chains follows, all from one sample in a study of blood T cell repertoires in COVID-19. The repertoire was sequenced with immunoSEQ multiplex PCR; TCRdb's copy has only in-frame clones and lacks some. The sample has 78,000 or so clones; about 89% are singletons. The sequenced material came from peripheral blood. These TCRs come from a man aged 50 to 59 with active or convalescent COVID-19. Both conserved end residues are part of each CDR3. D genes are given only for firm matches. Some rows mark clone size as missing; the rest say once, few, many or name a class of expanded clone.

CDR3nt	CDR3aa	d_gene	v_gene	j_gene	abundance
TGTGCCAGCAGCCAAGAACCCCCACATCCAGACTCTCCTAATTCACCCCTCCACTTT	CASSQEPPHPDSPNSPLHF	NA	TRBV3-1/TRBV3-2	TRBJ1-6	NA
TGCGCCAGCAGCCAAGCGGACAGTTTTAACACTGAAGCTTTCTTT	CASSQADSFNTEAFF	NA	TRBV4-3	TRBJ1-1	NA
TGTGCCAGCAGTTCCTACACAGATACGCAGTATTTT	CASSSYTDTQYF	NA	TRBV7-9	TRBJ2-3	NA
TGTGCCAGCAGCCCCCCTCGTGGAGCTGAAGCTTTCTTT	CASSPPRGAEAFF	NA	TRBV7-8	TRBJ1-1	few
TGTGCCAGCAGCTTAGCGCTCCTAGCGGGGGTAGATACGCAGTATTTT	CASSLALLAGVDTQYF	TRBD2	TRBV7-2	TRBJ2-3	NA
TGTGCCAGCAGTACTACAACGGAGACCCAGTACTTC	CASSTTTETQYF	NA	TRBV11-2	TRBJ2-5	NA
TGTGCCAGCAGCTTAGGCGGGGCGGGTGGCGGGGAGCTGTTTTTT	CASSLGGAGGGELFF	NA	TRBV11-2	TRBJ2-2	NA
TGTGCCACCACCGGCGGGACAGGGGTAGTTTCACCCCTCCACTTT	CATTGGTGVVSPLHF	TRBD1	TRBV19	TRBJ1-6	NA
TGTGCCAGTTTAAGTGGACAGGCGAGCTCCTATAATTCACCCCTCCACTTT	CASLSGQASSYNSPLHF	TRBD1	TRBV28	TRBJ1-6	NA
TGTGCCAGCAGCCAAGGACAAATAGGCTACACCTTC	CASSQGQIGYTF	NA	TRBV14	TRBJ1-2	NA
TGTGCCAGTAATGACAGGGGGAGCACTGAAGCTTTCTTT	CASNDRGSTEAFF	TRBD1	TRBV19	TRBJ1-1	NA
TGTGCCGGCAGCGAGGAGGGACAGGGAAGGGGGGGTACGCAGTATTTT	CAGSEEGQGRGGTQYF	TRBD1	TRBV28	TRBJ2-3	NA
TGTGCCACCAGTGATTTCGGGGGACCTTCCTACAATGAGCAGTTCTTC	CATSDFGGPSYNEQFF	NA	TRBV24-1	TRBJ2-1	NA
TGTGCCAGCTCACCGAGACAGGGGAACACTGAAGCTTTCTTT	CASSPRQGNTEAFF	TRBD1	TRBV18	TRBJ1-1	NA
TGTGCCAGCTCACTACAGGGGGTAAAGAATCAGCCCCAGCATTTT	CASSLQGVKNQPQHF	TRBD1	TRBV18	TRBJ1-5	NA
TGTGCCAGCACAGAAAACTCCTACAATGAGCAGTTCTTC	CASTENSYNEQFF	NA	TRBV6-5	TRBJ2-1	NA
TGCGCCAGCAGCCCACCGACTAGCGGGGGAACCGGGGAGCTGTTTTTT	CASSPPTSGGTGELFF	TRBD2	TRBV5-1	TRBJ2-2	NA
TGTGCCAGCAGCGTTGGGGGGACAGGGTCCCACACCGGGGAGCTGTTTTTT	CASSVGGTGSHTGELFF	TRBD1	TRBV5-4	TRBJ2-2	NA
TGTGCCTGGAGTTCCGGGAACCAGCCCCAGCATTTT	CAWSSGNQPQHF	NA	TRBV30	TRBJ1-5	NA
TGCGCCAGCAGCTTGGGGGGCACGGCTGAAGCTTTCTTT	CASSLGGTAEAFF	NA	TRBV5-1	TRBJ1-1	NA
TGTGCCAGTAGTAGGGGACTAGCGGGGAGCGGGGAGCTGTTTTTT	CASSRGLAGSGELFF	TRBD2	TRBV19	TRBJ2-2	NA
TGCGCCAGCAGCTCCGGACAGGGGGAAACAGATACGCAGTATTTT	CASSSGQGETDTQYF	TRBD1	TRBV5-1	TRBJ2-3	NA
TGCGCCAGCAGGTCCGGGACAGGGGGTCCTAATGAAAAACTGTTTTTT	CASRSGTGGPNEKLFF	TRBD1	TRBV5-1	TRBJ1-4	NA
TGCGCCAGCAGCGCACTACCCCTGACAGGGCTGAGCAATCAGCCCCAGCATTTT	CASSALPLTGLSNQPQHF	TRBD1	TRBV5-1	TRBJ1-5	NA
TGCGCCAGCAGCCGAGGACAGGGGTCAACAGATACGCAGTATTTT	CASSRGQGSTDTQYF	TRBD1	TRBV4-1	TRBJ2-3	NA
TGTGCCTGGAGTCAACAGCGGTCCTCTAAGTACGCTGGAAACACCATATATTTT	CAWSQQRSSKYAGNTIYF	NA	TRBV30	TRBJ1-3	NA
TGTGCCAGCAGCTTGGAGGACAGGGTGACTTTCTTT	CASSLEDRVTFF	TRBD1	TRBV7-9	TRBJ1-1	NA
TGCGCCAGCAGCCAAGGTATAGGCACAGCTACCCTCAGCAATCAGCCCCAGCATTTT	CASSQGIGTATLSNQPQHF	NA	TRBV4-1	TRBJ1-5	NA
TGTGCCAGCAGTGACAGGGATGGTAATGAAAAACTGTTTTTT	CASSDRDGNEKLFF	NA	TRBV6-1	TRBJ1-4	NA
TGTGCCAGTAGTCCGACAGGGCGCGAAGCTTTCTTT	CASSPTGREAFF	TRBD1	TRBV19	TRBJ1-1	NA
TGTGCCAGCTCACGACAGGGGGTTCGGGAGACCCAGTACTTC	CASSRQGVRETQYF	TRBD1	TRBV18	TRBJ2-5	once
TGTGCCAGCAGCCACTTTGGCGGGGGGCGGGATACGCAGTATTTT	CASSHFGGGRDTQYF	TRBD2	TRBV5-6	TRBJ2-3	NA
TGTGCCAGCAGCGCCCCGGGACAGGGGGCATCCAATGAGCAGTTCTTC	CASSAPGQGASNEQFF	TRBD1	TRBV11-3	TRBJ2-1	NA
TGTGCCAGCAGCTTAGGGACAGGGTCGGTTGGCTACACCTTC	CASSLGTGSVGYTF	TRBD1	TRBV7-9	TRBJ1-2	NA
TGTGCCAGCAGCTACGGGTTGAACACTGAAGCTTTCTTT	CASSYGLNTEAFF	NA	TRBV5-8	TRBJ1-1	few
TGTGCCAGCAGTTCCGCGACTCAGAGCACAGATACGCAGTATTTT	CASSSATQSTDTQYF	NA	TRBV6-2/TRBV6-3	TRBJ2-3	NA
TGTGCCAGCAGTGTCGGGACAGGGGGTTTGGGGACTGAAGCTTTCTTT	CASSVGTGGLGTEAFF	TRBD1	TRBV6-2/TRBV6-3	TRBJ1-1	NA
TGTGCCTGGAGTTCCAACTACAGGGGAGTGGAGACCCAGTACTTC	CAWSSNYRGVETQYF	TRBD1	TRBV30	TRBJ2-5	NA
TGTGCCAGCTCTAAAACAGGGACCCAAGAGACCCAGTACTTC	CASSKTGTQETQYF	NA	TRBV19	TRBJ2-5	NA
TGTGCCAGCAGGTCGGTCCTAGATGATGAGCAGTTCTTC	CASRSVLDDEQFF	NA	TRBV7-9	TRBJ2-1	once
TGTGCCAGCAGTTTACGGCAGGCCTACGAGCAGTACTTC	CASSLRQAYEQYF	NA	TRBV27	TRBJ2-7	NA
TGCAGCGTACATTACACAGATACGCAGTATTTT	CSVHYTDTQYF	NA	TRBV29-1	TRBJ2-3	NA
TGTGCCAGCAGCTTCCAATTTTACAATGAGCAGTTCTTC	CASSFQFYNEQFF	NA	TRBV7-8	TRBJ2-1	NA
TGCGCCAGCAAAAGAACACAGGGGACGAACACTGAAGCTTTCTTT	CASKRTQGTNTEAFF	TRBD1	TRBV5-1	TRBJ1-1	NA
TGTGCCAGCAGCCAAGGGCAGGGGTTGAACTATGGCTACACCTTC	CASSQGQGLNYGYTF	NA	TRBV4-2	TRBJ1-2	NA
TGTGCCAGCAGCAATGGGTCTAGCGGGGGGCCCACTAACCCCTACAATGAGCAGTTCTTC	CASSNGSSGGPTNPYNEQFF	NA	TRBV21-1	TRBJ2-1	NA
TGTGCCAGCAGTTACGCTAGCGGGGGGACGTACCAAGAGACCCAGTACTTC	CASSYASGGTYQETQYF	TRBD2	TRBV6-2/TRBV6-3	TRBJ2-5	NA
TGTGCCAGCAGTACGGGGGGACTAGCGGCGAACACCGGGGAGCTGTTTTTT	CASSTGGLAANTGELFF	TRBD2	TRBV6-2/TRBV6-3	TRBJ2-2	NA
TGTGCCAGTAGTGACGGGACAGGTTACAATGAGCAGTTCTTC	CASSDGTGYNEQFF	TRBD1	TRBV19	TRBJ2-1	NA
TGTGCCATCAATGGACAGGGCACCTACGAGCAGTACTTC	CAINGQGTYEQYF	TRBD1	TRBV10-3	TRBJ2-7	once
TGTGCCAGCAGCAAGGACAGGGGGTTCCAAGAGACCCAGTACTTC	CASSKDRGFQETQYF	TRBD1	TRBV7-2	TRBJ2-5	NA
TGTGCCACCAGTGACGGAGGCGGTCAGCCCCAGCATTTT	CATSDGGGQPQHF	NA	TRBV24-1	TRBJ1-5	NA
TGTGCCAGCAGTACTAGCTCCTACGAGCAGTACTTC	CASSTSSYEQYF	NA	TRBV12-3/TRBV12-4	TRBJ2-7	NA